This TCR beta chain emerged from a study of cytomegalovirus exposure and HLA in healthy donors. Primers for the PCR totalled 60 Vbeta and 13 Jbeta. Generated by immunoSEQ multiplex PCR, the TCRdb table keeps only in-frame clones and is missing some. The profile shows roughly 260,000 clones, almost 85% of them singletons. About this clone itself: The antigen is unknown.

V lost 1 base to trimming and J lost 4 bases; unmatched junction nucleotides: 7. Germline loops: CDR1 LNHDA, CDR2 SQIVND (reference sequence). The CDR3 totals 15 residues. Study-wide results and caveats: There were reportedly fewer N-insertions in an Asian-associated ancestry cluster than the roughly 670-donor mean, in a later analysis. Later work showed greater clonal expansion in HLA-associated TCR beta chains than in equally common others. Within an earlier analysis, most TCR beta V segments proved productive either about 87% or about 30% of the time.

The rearrangement joins TRBV19 to TRBJ2-7, with 7 bases aligning to TRBD1. Specimen: PBMCs. The source of this sequence is a woman in her forties in good health and CMV-seropositive. This chain's CDR3 is CASSIAQGTTYEQYF. In nucleotides, the CDR3 is TGTGCCAGTAGTATAGCACAGGGGACAACTTACGAGCAGTACTTC.